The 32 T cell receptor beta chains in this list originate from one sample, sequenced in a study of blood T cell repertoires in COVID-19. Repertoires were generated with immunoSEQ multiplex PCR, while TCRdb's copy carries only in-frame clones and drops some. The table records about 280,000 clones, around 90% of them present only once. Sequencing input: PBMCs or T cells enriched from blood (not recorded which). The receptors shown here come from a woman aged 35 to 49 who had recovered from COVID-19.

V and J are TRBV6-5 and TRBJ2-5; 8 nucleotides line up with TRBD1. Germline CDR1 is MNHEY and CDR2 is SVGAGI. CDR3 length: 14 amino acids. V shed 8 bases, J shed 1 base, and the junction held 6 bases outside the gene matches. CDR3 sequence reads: CASGIQGVQETQYF. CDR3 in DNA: TGTGCCAGCGGAATACAGGGGGTCCAAGAGACCCAGTACTTC.

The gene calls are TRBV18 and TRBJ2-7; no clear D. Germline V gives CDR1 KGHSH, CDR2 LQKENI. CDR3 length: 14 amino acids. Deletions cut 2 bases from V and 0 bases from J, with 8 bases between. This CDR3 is CASSPYTNSYEQYF. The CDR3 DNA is TGTGCCAGCTCACCATATACTAACTCCTACGAGCAGTACTTC.

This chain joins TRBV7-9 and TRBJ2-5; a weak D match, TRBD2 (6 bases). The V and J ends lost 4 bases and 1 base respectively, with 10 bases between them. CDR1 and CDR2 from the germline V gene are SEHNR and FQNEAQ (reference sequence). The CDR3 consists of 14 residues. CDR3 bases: TGTGCCAGCAGCTACGGGGACTTCCAAGAGACCCAGTACTTC. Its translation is CASSYGDFQETQYF.

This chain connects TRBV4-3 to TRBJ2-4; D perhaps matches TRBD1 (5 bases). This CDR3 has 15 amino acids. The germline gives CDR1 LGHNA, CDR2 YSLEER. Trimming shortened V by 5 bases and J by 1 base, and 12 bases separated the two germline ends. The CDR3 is CASSMGPGAKNIQYF. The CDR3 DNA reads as TGCGCCAGCAGCATGGGGCCAGGGGCCAAAAACATTCAGTACTTC.

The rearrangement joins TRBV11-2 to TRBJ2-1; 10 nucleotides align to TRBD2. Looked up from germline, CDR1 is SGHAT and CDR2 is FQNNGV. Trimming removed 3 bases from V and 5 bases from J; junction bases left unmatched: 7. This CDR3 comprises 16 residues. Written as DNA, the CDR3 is TGTGCCAGCAGCTTCGGAATAGCGGGAGGCGACAATGAGCAGTTCTTC. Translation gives CASSFGIAGGDNEQFF. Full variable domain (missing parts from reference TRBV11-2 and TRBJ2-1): EAGVAQSPRYKIIEKRQSVAFWCNPISGHATLYWYQQILGQGPKLLIQFQNNGVVDDSQLPKDRFSAERLKGVDSTLKIQPAKLEDSAVYLCASSFGIAGGDNEQFFGPGTRLTVL.

In DNA form, the CDR3 reads TGTGCCAGCAATCCGGGACAGGGGATCGAGACCCAGTACTTC. This translates into CASNPGQGIETQYF. The chain is built from TRBV2 and TRBJ2-5; 10 bases are shared with TRBD1. Trimming took 7 bases from V and 5 from J; bases not matched to a gene: 7. CDR3 size: 14 residues. Per the germline V gene, CDR1 is SNHLY and CDR2 is FYNNEI.

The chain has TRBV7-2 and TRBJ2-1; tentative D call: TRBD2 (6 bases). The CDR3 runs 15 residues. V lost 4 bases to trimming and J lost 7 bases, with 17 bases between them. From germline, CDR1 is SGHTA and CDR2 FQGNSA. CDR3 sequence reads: CASSSTPGGLNEQFF. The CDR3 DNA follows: TGTGCCAGCAGCTCCACCCCCGGGGGTTTAAATGAGCAGTTCTTC.

CDR3 residues: CAWSARLVNTEAFF. The CDR3 nucleotides are TGTGCCTGGAGTGCTAGGCTGGTTAACACTGAAGCTTTCTTT. J is TRBJ1-1 and V is TRBV30; D is ambiguous. This CDR3 is 14 amino acids long. Trimming removed 1 base from V and 2 bases from J, with 11 bases in between. The germline gives CDR1 GTSNPN, CDR2 SVGIG (reference sequence).

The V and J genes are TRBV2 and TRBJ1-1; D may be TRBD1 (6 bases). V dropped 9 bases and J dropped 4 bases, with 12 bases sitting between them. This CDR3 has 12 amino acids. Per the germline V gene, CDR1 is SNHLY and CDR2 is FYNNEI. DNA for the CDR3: TGTGCCAGGGGGGCTTGGAGCACTGAAGCTTTCTTT. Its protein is CARGAWSTEAFF. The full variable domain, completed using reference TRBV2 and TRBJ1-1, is EPEVTQTPSHQVTQMGQEVILRCVPISNHLYFYWYRQILGQKVEFLVSFYNNEISEKSEIFDDQFSVERPDGSNFTLKIRSTKLEDSAMYFCARGAWSTEAFFGQGTRLTVV.

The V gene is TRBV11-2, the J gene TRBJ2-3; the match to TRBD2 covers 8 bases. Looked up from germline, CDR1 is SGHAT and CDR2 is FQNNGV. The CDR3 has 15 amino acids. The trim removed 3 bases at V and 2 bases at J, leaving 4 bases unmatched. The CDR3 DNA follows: TGTGCCAGCAGCTTTACTAGCGGTACCACAGATACGCAGTATTTT. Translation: CASSFTSGTTDTQYF.

In DNA, the CDR3 is TGCAGCGTTCGAAACAGGGAACAAGAGACCCAGTACTTC. Translated: CSVRNREQETQYF. The J gene is TRBJ2-5, the V gene TRBV29-1; possible D gene TRBD1, 6 bases. Trimming left V 5 bases short and J 2 bases short, with 12 bases between. The CDR3 runs to 13 residues. The germline CDR1 and CDR2 sequences are SQVTM and ANQGSEA.

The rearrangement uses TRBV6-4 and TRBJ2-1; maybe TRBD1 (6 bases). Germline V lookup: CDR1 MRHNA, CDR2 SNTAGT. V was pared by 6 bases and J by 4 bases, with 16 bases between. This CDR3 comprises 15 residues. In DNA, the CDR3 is TGTGCCAGCAGGGCCAGGGGCGACAATTACAATGAGCAGTTCTTC. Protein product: CASRARGDNYNEQFF.

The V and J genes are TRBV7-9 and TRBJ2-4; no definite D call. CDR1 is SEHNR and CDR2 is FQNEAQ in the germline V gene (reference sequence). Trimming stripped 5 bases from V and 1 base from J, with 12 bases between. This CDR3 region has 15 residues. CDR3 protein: CASSLALEAKNIQYF. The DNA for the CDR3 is TGTGCCAGCAGCCTTGCCCTAGAGGCCAAAAACATTCAGTACTTC.

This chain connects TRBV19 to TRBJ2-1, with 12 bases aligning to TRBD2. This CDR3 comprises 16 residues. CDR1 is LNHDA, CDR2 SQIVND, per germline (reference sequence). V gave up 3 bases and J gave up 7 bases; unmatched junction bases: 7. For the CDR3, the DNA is TGTGCCAGTAGTATTTCTAGCGGGAGGGCTGATAATGAGCAGTTCTTC. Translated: CASSISSGRADNEQFF.

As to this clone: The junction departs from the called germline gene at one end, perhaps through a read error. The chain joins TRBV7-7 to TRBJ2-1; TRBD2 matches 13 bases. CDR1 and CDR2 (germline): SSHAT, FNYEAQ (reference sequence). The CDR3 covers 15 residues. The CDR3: CASSWGLAGNNEQFF. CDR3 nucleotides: TGTGCTAGCAGCTGGGGACTAGCGGGGAACAATGAGCAGTTCTTC. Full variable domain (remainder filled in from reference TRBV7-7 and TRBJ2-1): GAGVSQSPRYKVTKRGQDVTLRCDPISSHATLYWYQQALGQGPEFLTYFNYEAQPDKSGLPSDRFSAERPEGSISTLTIQRTEQRDSAMYRCASSWGLAGNNEQFFGPGTRLTVL.

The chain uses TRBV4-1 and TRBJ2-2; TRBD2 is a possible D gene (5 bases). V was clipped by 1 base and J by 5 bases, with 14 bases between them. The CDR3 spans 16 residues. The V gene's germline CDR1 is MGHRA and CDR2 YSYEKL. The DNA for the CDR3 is TGCGCCAGCAGCCAAGGGGTTTTTCGGGAAACCGGGGAGCTGTTTTTT. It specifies CASSQGVFRETGELFF.

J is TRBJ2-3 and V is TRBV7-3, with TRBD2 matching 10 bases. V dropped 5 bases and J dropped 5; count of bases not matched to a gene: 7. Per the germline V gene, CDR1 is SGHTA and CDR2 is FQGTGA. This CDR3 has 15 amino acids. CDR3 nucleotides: TGTGCCAGCAGCCGAGCGGGAGGGGGATTAGATACGCAGTATTTT. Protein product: CASSRAGGGLDTQYF.

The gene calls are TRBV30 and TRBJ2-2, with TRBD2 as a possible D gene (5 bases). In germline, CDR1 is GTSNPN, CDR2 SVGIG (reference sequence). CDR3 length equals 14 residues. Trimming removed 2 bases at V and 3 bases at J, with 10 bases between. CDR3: CAWSPDSDTGELFF. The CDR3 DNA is TGTGCCTGGAGTCCGGACTCAGACACCGGGGAGCTGTTTTTT.

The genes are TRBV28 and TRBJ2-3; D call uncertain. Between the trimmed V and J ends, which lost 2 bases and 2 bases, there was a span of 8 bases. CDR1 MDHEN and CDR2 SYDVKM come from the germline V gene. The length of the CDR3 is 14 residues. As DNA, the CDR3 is TGTGCCAGCAGTTTACCACAGTACACAGATACGCAGTATTTT. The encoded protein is CASSLPQYTDTQYF.

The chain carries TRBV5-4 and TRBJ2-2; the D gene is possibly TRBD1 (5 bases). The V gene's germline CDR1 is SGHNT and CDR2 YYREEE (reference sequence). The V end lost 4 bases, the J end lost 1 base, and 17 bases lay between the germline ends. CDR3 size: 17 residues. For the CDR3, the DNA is TGTGCCAGCAGCCGCGACTCTGGGGCCCGGAACACCGGGGAGCTGTTTTTT. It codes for CASSRDSGARNTGELFF.

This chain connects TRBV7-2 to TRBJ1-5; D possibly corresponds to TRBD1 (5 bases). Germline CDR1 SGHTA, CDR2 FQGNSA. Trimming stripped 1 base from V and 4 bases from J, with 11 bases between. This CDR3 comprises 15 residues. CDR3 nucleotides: TGTGCCAGCAGCTTAGGGGGGGGGTATAATCAGCCCCAGCATTTT. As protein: CASSLGGGYNQPQHF.

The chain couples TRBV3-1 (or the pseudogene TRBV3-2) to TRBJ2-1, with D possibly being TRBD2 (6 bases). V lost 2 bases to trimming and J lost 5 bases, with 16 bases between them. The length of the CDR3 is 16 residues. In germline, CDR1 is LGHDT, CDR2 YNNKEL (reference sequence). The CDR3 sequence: CASSQWAAGSNNEQFF. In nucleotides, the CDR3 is TGTGCCAGCAGCCAATGGGCCGCGGGGTCCAACAATGAGCAGTTCTTC.

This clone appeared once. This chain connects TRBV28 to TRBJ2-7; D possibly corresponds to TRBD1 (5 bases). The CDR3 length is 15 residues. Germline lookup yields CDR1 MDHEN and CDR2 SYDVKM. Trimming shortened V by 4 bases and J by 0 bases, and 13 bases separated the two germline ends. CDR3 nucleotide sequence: TGTGCCAGCAGTTCAAGGGGTGACAGCTCCTACGAGCAGTACTTC. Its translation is CASSSRGDSSYEQYF. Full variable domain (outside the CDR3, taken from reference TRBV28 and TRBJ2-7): DVKVTQSSRYLVKRTGEKVFLECVQDMDHENMFWYRQDPGLGLRLIYFSYDVKMKEKGDIPEGYSVSREKKERFSLILESASTNQTSMYLCASSSRGDSSYEQYFGPGTRLTVT.

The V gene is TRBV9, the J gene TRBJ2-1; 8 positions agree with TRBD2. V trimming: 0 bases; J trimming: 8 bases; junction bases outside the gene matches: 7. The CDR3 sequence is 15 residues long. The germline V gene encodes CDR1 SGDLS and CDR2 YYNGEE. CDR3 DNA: TGTGCCAGCAGCGTAGGTTCGGGAGGGCCGTATGAGCAGTTCTTC. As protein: CASSVGSGGPYEQFF. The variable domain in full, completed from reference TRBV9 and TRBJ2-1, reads DSGVTQTPKHLITATGQRVTLRCSPRSGDLSVYWYQQSLDQGLQFLIQYYNGEERAKGNILERFSAQQFPDLHSELNLSSLELGDSALYFCASSVGSGGPYEQFFGPGTRLTVL.

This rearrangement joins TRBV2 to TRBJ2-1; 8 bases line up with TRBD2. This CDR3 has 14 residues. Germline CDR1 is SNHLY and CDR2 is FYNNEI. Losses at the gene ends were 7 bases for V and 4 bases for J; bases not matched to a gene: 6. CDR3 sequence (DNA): TGTGCCAGCAAATTAGCGGGAACATACAATGAGCAGTTCTTC. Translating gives CASKLAGTYNEQFF. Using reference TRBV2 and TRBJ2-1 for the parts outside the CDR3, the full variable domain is EPEVTQTPSHQVTQMGQEVILRCVPISNHLYFYWYRQILGQKVEFLVSFYNNEISEKSEIFDDQFSVERPDGSNFTLKIRSTKLEDSAMYFCASKLAGTYNEQFFGPGTRLTVL.

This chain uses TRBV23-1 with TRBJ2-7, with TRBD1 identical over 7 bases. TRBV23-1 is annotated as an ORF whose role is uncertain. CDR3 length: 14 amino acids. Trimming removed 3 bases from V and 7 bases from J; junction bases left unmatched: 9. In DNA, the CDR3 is TGCGCCAGCAGTCACCGGGACAGCCTGGGGGAGCAGTACTTC. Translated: CASSHRDSLGEQYF.

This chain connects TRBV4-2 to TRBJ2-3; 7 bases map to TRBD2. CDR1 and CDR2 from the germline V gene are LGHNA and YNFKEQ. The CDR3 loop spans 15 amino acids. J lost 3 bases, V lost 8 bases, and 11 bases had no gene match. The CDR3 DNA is TGTGCCAGCCAGCCAAACCGCGGGGGAACAGATACGCAGTATTTT. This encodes CASQPNRGGTDTQYF.

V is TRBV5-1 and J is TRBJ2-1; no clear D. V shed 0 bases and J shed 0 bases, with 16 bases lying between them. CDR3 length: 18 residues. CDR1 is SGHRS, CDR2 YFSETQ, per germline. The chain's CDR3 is CASSLGGSLGSSYNEQFF. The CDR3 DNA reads TGCGCCAGCAGCTTGGGAGGTAGTCTTGGAAGCTCCTACAATGAGCAGTTCTTC.

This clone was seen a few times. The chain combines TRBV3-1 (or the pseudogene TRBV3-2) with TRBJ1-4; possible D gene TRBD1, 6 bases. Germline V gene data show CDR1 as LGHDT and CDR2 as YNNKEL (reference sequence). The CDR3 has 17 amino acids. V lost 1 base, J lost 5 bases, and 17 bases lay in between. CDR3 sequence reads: CASSQGEGGRLNEKLFF. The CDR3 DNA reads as TGTGCCAGCAGCCAAGGAGAAGGGGGAAGGTTAAATGAAAAACTGTTTTTT.

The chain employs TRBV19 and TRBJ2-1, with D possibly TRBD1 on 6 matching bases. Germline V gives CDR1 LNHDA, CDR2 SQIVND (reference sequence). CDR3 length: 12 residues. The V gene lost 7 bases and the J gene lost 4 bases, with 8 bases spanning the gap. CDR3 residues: CASTGTYNEQFF. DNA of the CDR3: TGTGCCAGTACGGGGACATACAATGAGCAGTTCTTC.

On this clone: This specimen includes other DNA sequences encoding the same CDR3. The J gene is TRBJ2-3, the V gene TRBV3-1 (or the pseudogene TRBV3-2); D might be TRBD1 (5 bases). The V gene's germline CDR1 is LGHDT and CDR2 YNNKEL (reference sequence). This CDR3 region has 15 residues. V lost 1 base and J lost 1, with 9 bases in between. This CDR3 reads CASSQAGAGTDTQYF. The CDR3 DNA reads TGTGCCAGCAGCCAAGCTGGGGCCGGCACAGATACGCAGTATTTT.

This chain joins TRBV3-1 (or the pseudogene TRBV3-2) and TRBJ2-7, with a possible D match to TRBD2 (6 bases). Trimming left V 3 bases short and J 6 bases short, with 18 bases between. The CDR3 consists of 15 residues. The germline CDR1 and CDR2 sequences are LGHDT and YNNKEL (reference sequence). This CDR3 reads CASSQRLGGAGEQYF. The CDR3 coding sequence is TGTGCCAGCAGCCAGAGGCTCGGGGGAGCCGGCGAGCAGTACTTC.